The 9 T cell receptor beta chains given below trace back to one sample, sequenced in a study of blood T cell repertoires in COVID-19. Generated by immunoSEQ multiplex PCR, the TCRdb table keeps only in-frame clones and is missing some. In the table there are about 120,000 clones, 70% to 85% of which are singletons. The sequencing sample was made of peripheral blood. These receptors originate from a man between 65 and 80 years old with active or convalescent COVID-19.

The V call is TRBV5-4, the J call TRBJ2-1; D possibly corresponds to TRBD1 (6 bases). Trimming removed 2 bases from V and 5 bases from J, with 17 bases in between. The CDR3 has 16 amino acids. The germline gives CDR1 SGHNT, CDR2 YYREEE (reference sequence). DNA of the CDR3: TGTGCCAGCAGCTTAATAAACAGGGATTGGGACAATGAGCAGTTCTTC. Amino acids: CASSLINRDWDNEQFF. The full variable domain, rest sourced from reference TRBV5-4 and TRBJ2-1, is ETGVTQSPTHLIKTRGQQVTLRCSSQSGHNTVSWYQQALGQGPQFIFQYYREEENGRGNFPPRFSGLQFPNYSSELNVNALELDDSALYLCASSLINRDWDNEQFFGPGTRLTVL.

The chain employs TRBV20-1 and TRBJ2-4; the match to TRBD1 covers 7 bases. The germline V gene has CDR1 DFQATT and CDR2 SNEGSKA (reference sequence). This CDR3 comprises 14 residues. V lost 3 bases, J lost 1 base, and 3 bases stayed unmatched. Here the CDR3 reads CSASRDSAKNIQYF. CDR3 sequence (DNA): TGCAGTGCTAGTCGGGACAGTGCCAAAAACATTCAGTACTTC.

V is TRBV3-1 (or the pseudogene TRBV3-2) and J is TRBJ2-7; tentative D call: TRBD2 (5 bases). V lost 1 base and J lost 1, with 8 bases in between. The germline V gene has CDR1 LGHDT and CDR2 YNNKEL (reference sequence). This CDR3 comprises 14 residues. CDR3 in amino acids: CASSQGRVSYEQYF. CDR3 coding DNA: TGTGCCAGCAGCCAAGGGCGGGTTTCCTACGAGCAGTACTTC.

About this clone itself: The same CDR3 arises from other DNA sequences in this sample as well. This rearrangement joins TRBV7-9 to TRBJ1-1; 10 nucleotides agree with TRBD1. After removal of 5 bases from V and 2 bases from J, the junction contained 2 bases not matched to a gene. This CDR3 region has 14 residues. CDR1 and CDR2 from the germline V gene are SEHNR and FQNEAQ (reference sequence). The CDR3 DNA reads TGTGCCAGCAGCAGGACAGGGGGAAACACTGAAGCTTTCTTT. It specifies CASSRTGGNTEAFF.

CDR3 coding DNA: TGCGCCAGCAGCCAAATCGGACTAGCGGGGGGGGGAGATACGCAGTATTTT. Residues: CASSQIGLAGGGDTQYF. The chain recombines TRBV4-1 with TRBJ2-3, with 15 nucleotides matching TRBD2. J gave up 5 bases and V 2 bases, and 5 bases lay outside the gene matches. CDR3 size: 17 residues. In germline, CDR1 is MGHRA, CDR2 YSYEKL.

The rearrangement joins TRBV27 to TRBJ2-1; TRBD2 aligns across 9 bases. Trimming at V came to 5 bases and at J to 5 bases, leaving 7 bases not matched to a gene. This CDR3 has 15 residues. Germline V gives CDR1 MNHEY, CDR2 SMNVEV (reference sequence). CDR3 sequence reads: CASSTTSGPDNEQFF. In DNA, the CDR3 is TGTGCCAGCAGTACAACTAGCGGGCCAGACAATGAGCAGTTCTTC.

The chain carries TRBV27 and TRBJ2-1, with D unclear. The CDR3 contains 15 residues. Germline V gene lookup returns CDR1 MNHEY and CDR2 SMNVEV (reference sequence). V lost 6 bases and J lost 0, with 12 bases in between. The CDR3 protein is CASRKAPSSYNEQFF. The CDR3 nucleotides read TGTGCCAGCAGAAAAGCGCCGAGCTCCTACAATGAGCAGTTCTTC.

The rearrangement uses TRBV7-9 and TRBJ2-1; 7 bases agree with TRBD2. This CDR3 has 17 amino acids. From germline, CDR1 is SEHNR and CDR2 FQNEAQ (reference sequence). Losses at the gene ends were 3 bases for V and 6 bases for J; bases not matched to a gene: 14. The CDR3 is CASSLSASGKNSNEQFF. Written as DNA, the CDR3 is TGTGCCAGCAGCTTGTCTGCTAGCGGAAAAAACAGCAATGAGCAGTTCTTC.

The rearrangement links TRBV7-2 to TRBJ1-2; D not resolved. Trimming stripped 5 bases from V and 6 bases from J, with 16 bases between. Germline loops: CDR1 SGHTA, CDR2 FQGNSA. There are 14 residues in the CDR3. The CDR3 DNA is TGTGCCAGCAGCCCCGGGAGGGTGGGGAATGGCTACACCTTC. Translating it yields CASSPGRVGNGYTF.